This TCR beta chain comes out of a study of radiation and T cells in renal cell carcinoma. Profiled with immunoSEQ multiplex PCR; TCRdb holds only in-frame clones, not every one. The table records about 150,000 clones, 87% of them present only once. The trim removed 4 bases at V and 8 bases at J, leaving 11 bases unmatched. The CDR3 has 14 residues. CDR1 and CDR2 (germline): SGHNT, YYREEE (reference sequence). Indicated time point: blood 2 weeks post-SBRT. Treatment defined: 15 Gy SBRT to primary tumor, nephrectomy 4 weeks later. Sample: blood, taken from a patient whose treatment included radiotherapy and nephrectomy. The chain employs TRBV5-4 and TRBJ1-2; TRBD1 matches 7 bases. The TCR was taken from a woman in her 50s with renal cell carcinoma. The CDR3 spells CASSRGTVNGGYTF. The CDR3 DNA is TGTGCCAGCAGCCGCGGGACAGTCAATGGCGGCTACACCTTC.